What follows is one T cell receptor (beta chain) and its context. The CDR3 totals 16 residues. Trimming took 7 bases from V and 2 from J; bases not matched to a gene: 7. CDR1 is LNHDA and CDR2 is SQIVND in the germline V gene (reference sequence). The record originates from a study of cytotoxic CD8 clonotypes in ibrutinib-treated CLL. Using immunoSEQ multiplex PCR, the repertoire was profiled, and TCRdb retains in-frame clones only, with some absent. The top ten clones hold approximately 10% of a sample with approximately 190,000 clones, about four fifths of them seen once. Material: PBMCs, obtained after 12 months of ibrutinib treatment. This chain connects TRBV19 to TRBJ2-6, with 8 bases matching TRBD1. This sequence was found in a human donor with chronic lymphocytic leukemia. The CDR3 DNA follows: TGTGCCAGTAAATTGCAGGGGGCAGCTGGGGCCAACGTCCTGACTTTC. Translated: CASKLQGAAGANVLTF.